The 13 T cell receptor beta chains in this list originate from one sample, sequenced in a study of blood T cell repertoires in COVID-19. Some clones are missing from TCRdb's copy, which holds only in-frame ones; the method was immunoSEQ multiplex PCR. The table has 240,000 or so clones, roughly nine tenths seen once. Sequencing was carried out using peripheral blood. These receptors all come from a man aged 55 to 69 with acute or convalescent COVID-19.

The chain recombines TRBV28 with TRBJ2-7; 9 bases line up with TRBD1. The CDR3 consists of 14 residues. Germline trimming cut 2 bases from V and 5 bases from J; bases unmatched to any gene: 4. Germline loops: CDR1 MDHEN, CDR2 SYDVKM. The CDR3 sequence: CASSLGTGTDEQYF. The CDR3 bases are TGTGCCAGCAGTTTAGGGACAGGGACCGACGAGCAGTACTTC.

The chain combines TRBV28 with TRBJ2-3, with D possibly TRBD1 on 6 matching bases. Germline CDR1 MDHEN, CDR2 SYDVKM. V lost 2 bases to trimming and J lost 2 bases, with 14 bases between them. The CDR3 contains 16 residues. The DNA of the CDR3 is TGTGCCAGCAGTTTAGAGGGAGAGGGGGTCACAGATACGCAGTATTTT. It translates to CASSLEGEGVTDTQYF.

To note about this clone: The same CDR3 arises from other DNA sequences in this sample as well. This chain connects TRBV18 to TRBJ2-7; 8 bases agree with TRBD2. The CDR3 has 14 amino acids. Germline V CDR1 and CDR2: KGHSH, LQKENI. The ends lost 3 bases at V and 4 bases at J; junction bases unmatched: 5. CDR3 nucleotides: TGTGCCAGCTCACCCGGGGGGGCTGTATACGAGCAGTACTTC. The encoded protein is CASSPGGAVYEQYF.

J is TRBJ2-7 and V is TRBV7-2; TRBD2 agrees at 8 bases. The CDR3 loop spans 16 amino acids. The V and J ends lost 5 bases and 0 bases, in that order; junction bases with no gene match: 9. Germline V CDR1 and CDR2: SGHTA, FQGNSA. CDR3 DNA: TGTGCCAGCAGCGTCGGGGCAGCGGGAGACTCCTACGAGCAGTACTTC. It yields the protein CASSVGAAGDSYEQYF.

The chain joins TRBV6-6 to TRBJ2-2; 7 nucleotides agree with TRBD1. The CDR3 consists of 16 residues. The V and J ends lost 5 bases and 0 bases, in that order; junction bases with no gene match: 6. Germline assignment: CDR1 MNHNY and CDR2 SVGAGI (reference sequence). Here the CDR3 reads CASSMTDRANTGELFF. As DNA, the CDR3 is TGTGCCAGCAGTATGACCGACAGGGCGAACACCGGGGAGCTGTTTTTT.

This clone was seen a single time. This sequence joins TRBV7-9 and TRBJ2-5; possible D gene TRBD2, 7 bases. Germline V CDR1 and CDR2: SEHNR, FQNEAQ (reference sequence). V lost 4 bases, J lost 2 bases, and 11 bases lay in between. The CDR3 runs 14 residues. The CDR3 DNA follows: TGTGCCAGCAGCTGGGGGGGCAGACAAGAGACCCAGTACTTC. Translation gives CASSWGGRQETQYF.

The rearrangement links TRBV6-2 or TRBV6-3 to TRBJ2-2; a possible D gene is TRBD2 (6 bases). The CDR3 consists of 17 residues. Germline assignment: CDR1 MNHEY and CDR2 SVGEGT. Between the trimmed V and J ends, which lost 5 bases and 0 bases, there was a span of 16 bases. CDR3 region: CASSPRVAGPNTGELFF. Here the CDR3 DNA reads TGTGCCAGCAGTCCCCGCGTGGCGGGGCCGAACACCGGGGAGCTGTTTTTT.

The count of this clone is one. The chain has TRBV25-1 and TRBJ2-5, with 9 bases that match TRBD1. Germline CDR1 is MGHDK and CDR2 is SYGVNS. The CDR3 has 13 amino acids. V was pared by 7 bases and J by 4 bases, with 4 bases of the junction left unmatched. CDR3 in amino acids: CASNRQGGETQYF. The CDR3 nucleotides are TGTGCCAGCAATAGACAGGGGGGAGAGACCCAGTACTTC.

The gene calls are TRBV6-2 or TRBV6-3 and TRBJ2-7; 7 bases are a match to TRBD1. The J segment lost 3 bases and the V segment lost 0 bases, leaving 5 bases of the junction unmatched. The length of the CDR3 is 15 residues. CDR1 is MNHEY and CDR2 is SVGEGT in the germline V gene. CDR3 nucleotide sequence: TGTGCCAGCAGTTACTCAGACAGGGTCGGCTACGAGCAGTACTTC. This sequence encodes CASSYSDRVGYEQYF.

The gene calls are TRBV4-3 and TRBJ2-3; tentative D call: TRBD1 (5 bases). Germline values: CDR1 LGHNA, CDR2 YSLEER. V was shortened by 1 base and J by 5 bases, with 13 bases between the two germline ends. CDR3 length: 15 residues. The DNA for the CDR3 is TGCGCCAGCAGCCAAGGCACAGGAGTGATAGATACGCAGTATTTT. Its protein product is CASSQGTGVIDTQYF.

This chain connects TRBV6-5 to TRBJ1-2, with 9 positions matching TRBD1. CDR1 and CDR2 (germline): MNHEY, SVGAGI. J gave up 6 bases and V 6 bases, and 8 bases lay outside the gene matches. CDR3 length equals 14 residues. The CDR3 sequence is CASSHKTGGDGYTF. CDR3 in DNA: TGTGCCAGCAGCCATAAAACAGGGGGCGATGGCTACACCTTC.

V and J are TRBV28 and TRBJ2-2, with 9 bases fitting TRBD2. V shed 4 bases, J shed 5 bases, and the junction held 8 bases outside the gene matches. This CDR3 has 16 residues. Looked up from germline, CDR1 is MDHEN and CDR2 is SYDVKM. As DNA, the CDR3 is TGTGCCAGCAGTTCTCGTGGGCGGGAGGGAACCGGGGAGCTGTTTTTT. The encoded protein is CASSSRGREGTGELFF.

V is TRBV2 and J is TRBJ1-4; D call uncertain. V was pared by 6 bases and J by 7 bases, with 6 bases between. The germline V gene encodes CDR1 SNHLY and CDR2 FYNNEI. This CDR3 has 11 amino acids. Here the CDR3 DNA reads TGTGCCAGCAGGAGAATTGAAAAACTGTTTTTT. Its protein is CASRRIEKLFF.